The clone carrying this TCR beta chain was seen a single time. The antigen is not known. Treatment in this sample: around 19 received Ad26.COV2.S at low or high dose, single or two shots; 5 received placebo; per-sample allocation not given. The samples date from day 63 after the first vaccine or placebo injection. Boston hosted the donor, who was an adult aged 18-55 years. It was Wuhan-strain SARS-CoV-2 spike that the Ad26 vaccine vector expressed. The data stem from a study of Ad26.COV2.S vaccination and SARS-CoV-2 variants. Study-wide points: Placebo and vaccine recipients had non-spike TCR breadth that was similar. In TCR breadth and depth analyses, total T cell responses may have been underestimated.

The germline V gene has CDR1 MNHNY and CDR2 SVGAGI (reference sequence). This CDR3 has 11 amino acids. V lost 6 bases to trimming and J lost 7 bases, with 9 bases between them. Assay used: immunoSEQ multiplex PCR; TCRdb lists only in-frame clones, some missing. Among approximately 480,000 clones listed, roughly 85% were seen once. The J gene is TRBJ1-1, the V gene TRBV6-6; no firm D call. This receptor was identified in a person aged 18-65 years who received the Ad26.COV2.S COVID-19 vaccine or a placebo. The source material was peripheral blood, sampled in a trial of Ad26.COV2.S vaccine versus placebo. The CDR3 region is CASSTIVEAFF. Here the CDR3 DNA reads TGTGCCAGCAGCACCATTGTTGAAGCTTTCTTT.